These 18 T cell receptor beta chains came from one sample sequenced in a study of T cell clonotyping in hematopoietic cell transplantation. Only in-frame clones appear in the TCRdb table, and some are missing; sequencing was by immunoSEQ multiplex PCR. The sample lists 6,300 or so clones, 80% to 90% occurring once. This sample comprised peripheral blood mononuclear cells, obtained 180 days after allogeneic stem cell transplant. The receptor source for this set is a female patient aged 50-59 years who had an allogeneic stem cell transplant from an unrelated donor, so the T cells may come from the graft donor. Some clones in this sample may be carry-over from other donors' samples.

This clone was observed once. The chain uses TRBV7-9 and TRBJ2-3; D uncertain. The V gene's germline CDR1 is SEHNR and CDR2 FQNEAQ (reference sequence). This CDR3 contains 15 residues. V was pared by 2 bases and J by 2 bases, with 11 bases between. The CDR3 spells CASSLLGQNTDTQYF. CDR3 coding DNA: TGTGCCAGCAGCTTACTAGGGCAGAACACAGATACGCAGTATTTT.

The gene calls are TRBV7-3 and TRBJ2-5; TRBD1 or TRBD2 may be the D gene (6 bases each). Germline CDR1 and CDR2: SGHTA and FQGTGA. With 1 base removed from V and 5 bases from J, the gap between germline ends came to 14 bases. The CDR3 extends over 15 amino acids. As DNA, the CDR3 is TGTGCCAGCAGCTTAAGGGGGGCGCTTGGCGAGACCCAGTACTTC. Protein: CASSLRGALGETQYF.

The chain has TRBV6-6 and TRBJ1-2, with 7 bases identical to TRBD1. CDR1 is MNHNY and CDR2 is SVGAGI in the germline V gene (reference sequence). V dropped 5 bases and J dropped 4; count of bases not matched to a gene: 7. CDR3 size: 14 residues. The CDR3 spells CASSPPGQIYGYTF. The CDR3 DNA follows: TGTGCCAGCAGTCCACCGGGACAGATCTATGGCTACACCTTC.

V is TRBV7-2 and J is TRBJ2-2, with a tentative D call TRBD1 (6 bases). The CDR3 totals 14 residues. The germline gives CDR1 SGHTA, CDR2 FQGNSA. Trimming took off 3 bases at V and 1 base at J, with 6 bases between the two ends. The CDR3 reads CASSLGQNTGELFF. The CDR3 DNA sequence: TGTGCCAGCAGCTTGGGACAGAACACCGGGGAGCTGTTTTTT.

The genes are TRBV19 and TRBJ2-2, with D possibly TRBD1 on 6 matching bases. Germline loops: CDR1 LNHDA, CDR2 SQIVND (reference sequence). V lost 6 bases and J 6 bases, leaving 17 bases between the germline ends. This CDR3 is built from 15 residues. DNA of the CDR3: TGTGCCAGTAGACCCCGGGACAAAGTGGCCGGGGAGCTGTTTTTT. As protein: CASRPRDKVAGELFF.

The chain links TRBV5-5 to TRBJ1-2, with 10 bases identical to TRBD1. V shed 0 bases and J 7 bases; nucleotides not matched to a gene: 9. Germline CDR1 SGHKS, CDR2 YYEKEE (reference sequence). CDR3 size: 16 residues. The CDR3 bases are TGTGCCAGCAGCTTGGATACCATGGACAGGGGGACTGGCTACACCTTC. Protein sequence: CASSLDTMDRGTGYTF.

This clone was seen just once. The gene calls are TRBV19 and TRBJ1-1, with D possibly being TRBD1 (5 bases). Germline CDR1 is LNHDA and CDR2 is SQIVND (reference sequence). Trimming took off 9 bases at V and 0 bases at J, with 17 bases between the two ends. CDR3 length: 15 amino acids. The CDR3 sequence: CASPSPGQMNTEAFF. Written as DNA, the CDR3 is TGTGCCAGCCCATCACCGGGGCAGATGAACACTGAAGCTTTCTTT.

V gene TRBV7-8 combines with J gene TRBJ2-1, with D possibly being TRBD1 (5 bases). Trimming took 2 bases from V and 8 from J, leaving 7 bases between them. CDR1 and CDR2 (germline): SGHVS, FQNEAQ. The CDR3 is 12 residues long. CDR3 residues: CASSLIGDEQFF. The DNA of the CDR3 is TGTGCCAGCAGCTTAATAGGGGATGAGCAGTTCTTC.

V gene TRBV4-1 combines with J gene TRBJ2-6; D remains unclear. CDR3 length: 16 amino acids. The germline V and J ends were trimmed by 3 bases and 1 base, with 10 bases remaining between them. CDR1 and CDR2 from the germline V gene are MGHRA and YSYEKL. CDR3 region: CASSQGMMSGANVLTF. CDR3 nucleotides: TGCGCCAGCAGCCAGGGAATGATGTCTGGGGCCAACGTCCTGACTTTC.

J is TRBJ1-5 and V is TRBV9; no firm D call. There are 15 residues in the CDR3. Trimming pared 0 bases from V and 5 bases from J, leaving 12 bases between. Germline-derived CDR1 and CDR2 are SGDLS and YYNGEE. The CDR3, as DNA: TGTGCCAGCAGCGTAGATACCAGGCCCCATCAGCCCCAGCATTTT. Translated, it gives CASSVDTRPHQPQHF.

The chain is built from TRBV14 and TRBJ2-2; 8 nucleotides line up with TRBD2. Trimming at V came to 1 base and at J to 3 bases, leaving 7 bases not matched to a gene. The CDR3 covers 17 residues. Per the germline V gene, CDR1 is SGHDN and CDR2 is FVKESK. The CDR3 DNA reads TGTGCCAGCAGCCAAGTCGTTGCGGGGGGTTACACCGGGGAGCTGTTTTTT. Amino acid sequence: CASSQVVAGGYTGELFF. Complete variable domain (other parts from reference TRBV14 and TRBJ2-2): EAGVTQFPSHSVIEKGQTVTLRCDPISGHDNLYWYRRVMGKEIKFLLHFVKESKQDESGMPNNRFLAERTGGTYSTLKVQPAELEDSGVYFCASSQVVAGGYTGELFFGEGSRLTVL.

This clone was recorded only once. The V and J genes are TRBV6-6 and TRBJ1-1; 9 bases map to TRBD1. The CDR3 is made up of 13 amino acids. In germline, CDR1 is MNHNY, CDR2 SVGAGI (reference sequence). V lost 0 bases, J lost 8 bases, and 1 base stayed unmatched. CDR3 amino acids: CASSYSGTGEAFF. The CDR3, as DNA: TGTGCCAGCAGTTACTCGGGGACAGGGGAAGCTTTCTTT.

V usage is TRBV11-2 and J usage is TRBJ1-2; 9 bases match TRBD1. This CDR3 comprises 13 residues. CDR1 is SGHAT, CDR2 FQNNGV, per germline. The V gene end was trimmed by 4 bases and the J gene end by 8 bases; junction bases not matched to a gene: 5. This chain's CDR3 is CASSWETGGGYTF. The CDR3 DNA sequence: TGTGCCAGCAGCTGGGAGACAGGGGGAGGCTACACCTTC.

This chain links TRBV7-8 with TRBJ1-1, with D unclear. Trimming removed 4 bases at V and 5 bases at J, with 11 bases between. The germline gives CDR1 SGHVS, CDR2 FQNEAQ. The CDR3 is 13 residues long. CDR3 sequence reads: CASSYTGRTEAFF. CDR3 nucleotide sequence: TGTGCCAGCAGCTACACCGGGAGAACTGAAGCTTTCTTT.

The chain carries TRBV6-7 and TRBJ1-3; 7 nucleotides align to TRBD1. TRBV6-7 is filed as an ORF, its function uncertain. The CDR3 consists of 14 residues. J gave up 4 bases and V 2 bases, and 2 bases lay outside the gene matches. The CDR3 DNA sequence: TGTGCCAGCAGTTACAGGGACAGCGGAAACACCATATATTTT. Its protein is CASSYRDSGNTIYF.

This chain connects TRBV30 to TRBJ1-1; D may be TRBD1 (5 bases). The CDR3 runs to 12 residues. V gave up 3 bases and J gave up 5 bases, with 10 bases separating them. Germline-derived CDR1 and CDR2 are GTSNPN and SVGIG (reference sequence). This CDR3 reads CAWRKRGTEAFF. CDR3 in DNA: TGTGCCTGGAGGAAGAGGGGAACTGAAGCTTTCTTT.

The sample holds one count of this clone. CDR3: CASSPAGQDTEAFF. CDR3 sequence (DNA): TGTGCCAGCAGCCCGGCGGGGCAGGACACTGAAGCTTTCTTT. This chain uses TRBV7-3 with TRBJ1-1; possible D gene TRBD1, 5 bases. The ends were cut back, 5 bases at V and 3 bases at J, with 13 bases in the middle. CDR1 is SGHTA, CDR2 FQGTGA, per germline. This CDR3 is 14 amino acids long.

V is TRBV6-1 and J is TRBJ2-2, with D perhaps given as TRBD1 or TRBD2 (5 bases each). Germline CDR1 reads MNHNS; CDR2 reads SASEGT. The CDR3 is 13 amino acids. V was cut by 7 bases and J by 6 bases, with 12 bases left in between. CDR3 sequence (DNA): TGTGCCAGCATTTGGGGGATCTCCGGGGAGCTGTTTTTT. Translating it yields CASIWGISGELFF.